These 32 T cell receptor beta chains were all obtained from the same sample, sequenced in a study of PD-1 blockade in classical Hodgkin lymphoma. Using immunoSEQ multiplex PCR, the repertoire was profiled, and TCRdb retains in-frame clones only, with some absent. The table lists almost 85,000 clones, approximately 91% of them singletons. All patients experienced relapse after autologous stem cell transplantation, and brentuximab vedotin exposure was variable. The source was peripheral blood mononuclear cells (PBMCs), collected at baseline. All receptors come from a human donor with classical Hodgkin lymphoma.

This sequence joins TRBV13 and TRBJ2-2; D is uncertain. Germline CDR1 and CDR2: PRHDT and FYEKMQ (reference sequence). The CDR3 runs to 15 residues. Trimming took 4 bases from V and 7 from J, leaving 16 bases between them. The CDR3 region has the DNA TGTGCCAGCAGCTCCGGTGTGGGTGAACTCGGGGAGCTGTTTTTT. Amino acids: CASSSGVGELGELFF. Based on the CDR3 plus reference TRBV13 and TRBJ2-2, the full variable domain is AAGVIQSPRHLIKEKRETATLKCYPIPRHDTVYWYQQGPGQDPQFLISFYEKMQSDKGSIPDRFSAQQFSDYHSELNMSSLELGDSALYFCASSSGVGELGELFFGEGSRLTVL.

This chain connects TRBV19 to TRBJ2-1, with D perhaps matching TRBD1 or TRBD2 (6 bases each). With 3 bases removed from V and 8 bases from J, the gap between germline ends came to 14 bases. Germline CDR1 LNHDA, CDR2 SQIVND (reference sequence). CDR3 length: 14 amino acids. In DNA form, the CDR3 reads TGTGCCAGTAGTATTCGCGGGACAAGCGATGAGCAGTTCTTC. Its translation is CASSIRGTSDEQFF.

The V gene is TRBV6-1, the J gene TRBJ2-5, with 10 positions matching TRBD1. With V trimmed by 6 bases and J by 1 base, 5 bases remained unmatched. The CDR3 covers 15 residues. From germline, CDR1 is MNHNS and CDR2 SASEGT. The CDR3 loop is CASRTGTGVQETQYF. Written as DNA, the CDR3 is TGTGCCAGCAGAACCGGGACAGGGGTCCAAGAGACCCAGTACTTC.

The count of this clone is one. The same CDR3 can be traced to other DNA sequences in this sample. This chain connects TRBV29-1 to TRBJ2-1; D is unclear. The CDR3 is 10 residues long. Germline V gene data show CDR1 as SQVTM and CDR2 as ANQGSEA. V was pared by 0 bases and J by 10 bases, with 4 bases between. The CDR3 reads CSVEDWEQFF. In nucleotides, the CDR3 is TGCAGCGTTGAAGATTGGGAGCAGTTCTTC.

This chain joins TRBV4-1 and TRBJ1-1; TRBD1 matches at 7 bases. The germline CDR1 and CDR2 sequences are MGHRA and YSYEKL. Unmatched junction bases numbered 3, after V lost 4 bases and J lost 1 base. The CDR3 covers 14 residues. CDR3 sequence (DNA): TGCGCCAGCAGCCGCGGACAGGAGAACACTGAAGCTTTCTTT. Translation gives CASSRGQENTEAFF.

The chain has TRBV7-9 and TRBJ2-5; D remains ambiguous. Trimming removed 5 bases from V and 5 bases from J, with 18 bases in between. Per the germline V gene, CDR1 is SEHNR and CDR2 is FQNEAQ (reference sequence). The CDR3 is 15 residues long. The CDR3 loop reads CASSPAFGVGETQYF. Written as DNA, the CDR3 is TGTGCCAGCAGCCCTGCTTTCGGAGTCGGCGAGACCCAGTACTTC. Full variable domain (missing parts from reference TRBV7-9 and TRBJ2-5): DTGVSQNPRHKITKRGQNVTFRCDPISEHNRLYWYRQTLGQGPEFLTYFQNEAQLEKSRLLSDRFSAERPKGSFSTLEIQRTEQGDSAMYLCASSPAFGVGETQYFGPGTRLLVL.

This chain links TRBV2 with TRBJ2-1; D gene unclear. CDR3 length equals 17 residues. V was trimmed by 8 bases and J by 2 bases, leaving 22 bases between them. CDR1 SNHLY and CDR2 FYNNEI come from the germline V gene. The CDR3 sequence is CASGEAIAAYTYNEQFF. CDR3 sequence (DNA): TGTGCCAGCGGCGAAGCTATAGCCGCGTATACCTACAATGAGCAGTTCTTC.

This clone was counted a single time. The chain uses TRBV30 and TRBJ2-7; D uncertain. The CDR3 consists of 11 residues. The V and J ends lost 0 bases and 5 bases respectively, with 5 bases between them. CDR1 is GTSNPN, CDR2 SVGIG, per germline (reference sequence). CDR3 DNA sequence: TGTGCCTGGAGTGTACACCACGAGCAGTACTTC. Translated, it gives CAWSVHHEQYF.

The V call is TRBV2, the J call TRBJ2-3; D is tentatively TRBD1 or TRBD2 (5 bases each). Deletions cut 6 bases from V and 0 bases from J, with 16 bases between. The CDR3 consists of 16 residues. The V gene's germline CDR1 is SNHLY and CDR2 FYNNEI. This CDR3 is CASRVGRSISTDTQYF. CDR3 in DNA: TGTGCCAGCAGGGTGGGACGGAGTATTAGCACAGATACGCAGTATTTT.

The gene calls are TRBV19 and TRBJ2-1; possibly TRBD1 for D (6 bases). There are 14 residues in the CDR3. The germline gives CDR1 LNHDA, CDR2 SQIVND (reference sequence). V was cut by 8 bases and J by 0 bases, with 11 bases left in between. CDR3 DNA: TGTGCCAGTTCTATAGGGGGCTCCTACAATGAGCAGTTCTTC. This encodes CASSIGGSYNEQFF. Based on the CDR3 plus reference TRBV19 and TRBJ2-1, the full variable domain is DGGITQSPKYLFRKEGQNVTLSCEQNLNHDAMYWYRQDPGQGLRLIYYSQIVNDFQKGDIAEGYSVSREKKESFPLTVTSAQKNPTAFYLCASSIGGSYNEQFFGPGTRLTVL.

This sequence joins TRBV13 and TRBJ1-2, with D perhaps TRBD1 (6 bases). Trimming cost V 4 bases and J 6 bases, with 15 bases left between them. Germline V CDR1 and CDR2: PRHDT, FYEKMQ (reference sequence). This CDR3 is 14 amino acids long. This CDR3 reads CASSSGRGADGYTF. The CDR3 nucleotides are TGTGCCAGCAGCTCGGGGCGGGGGGCGGATGGCTACACCTTC.

The chain recombines TRBV10-1 with TRBJ2-1; no clear D gene. Trimming cost V 6 bases and J 10 bases, with 19 bases left between them. CDR1 and CDR2 from the germline V gene are WNHNN and SYGVQD (reference sequence). The length of the CDR3 is 14 residues. This CDR3 is CASSGRTLSSEQFF. The CDR3 DNA follows: TGCGCCAGCAGCGGTCGGACCCTAAGCTCGGAGCAGTTCTTC.

CDR3 coding DNA: TGTGCCAGCAGCCAAGATCGGGGGGAGCAGTTCTTC. Its protein is CASSQDRGEQFF. The genes are TRBV4-2 and TRBJ2-1, with D perhaps TRBD2 (6 bases). Germline assignment: CDR1 LGHNA and CDR2 YNFKEQ. There are 12 residues in the CDR3. Trimming took off 0 bases at V and 10 bases at J, with 7 bases between the two ends.

This chain connects TRBV7-9 to TRBJ2-7; 11 nucleotides align to TRBD2. This CDR3 spans 17 amino acids. Per the germline V gene, CDR1 is SEHNR and CDR2 is FQNEAQ (reference sequence). V was clipped by 4 bases and J by 1 base; unmatched bases: 9. The CDR3 coding sequence is TGTGCCAGCAGCTCTCCAATCCTAGCGGGAGGATCCTACGAGCAGTACTTC. Protein: CASSSPILAGGSYEQYF. Full variable domain (rest looked up from reference TRBV7-9 and TRBJ2-7): DTGVSQNPRHKITKRGQNVTFRCDPISEHNRLYWYRQTLGQGPEFLTYFQNEAQLEKSRLLSDRFSAERPKGSFSTLEIQRTEQGDSAMYLCASSSPILAGGSYEQYFGPGTRLTVT.

The DNA for the CDR3 is TGTGCCAGCAGCTTACTGAGCGGGATGGTTAACACCGGGGAGCTGTTTTTT. It specifies CASSLLSGMVNTGELFF. The chain joins TRBV11-2 to TRBJ2-2; 7 bases line up with TRBD2. CDR3 length equals 17 residues. V lost 2 bases to trimming and J lost 2 bases; unmatched junction nucleotides: 8. Germline lookup yields CDR1 SGHAT and CDR2 FQNNGV.

V and J are TRBV4-1 and TRBJ1-2; no clear D gene. The CDR3 runs 14 residues. V was cut by 4 bases and J by 2 bases, with 11 bases left in between. Per the germline V gene, CDR1 is MGHRA and CDR2 is YSYEKL. This chain's CDR3 is CASSRHQWNYGYTF. The CDR3 DNA reads TGCGCCAGCAGCCGACATCAATGGAACTATGGCTACACCTTC.

The rearrangement uses TRBV27 and TRBJ1-3, with 7 positions matching TRBD1. There are 16 residues in the CDR3. Trimming at V came to 6 bases and at J to 0 bases, leaving 8 bases not matched to a gene. From germline, CDR1 is MNHEY and CDR2 SMNVEV (reference sequence). CDR3 in amino acids: CASSPGTAFSGNTIYF. Written as DNA, the CDR3 is TGTGCCAGCAGCCCTGGGACAGCCTTCTCTGGAAACACCATATATTTT.

V is TRBV28 and J is TRBJ2-3; 9 bases map to TRBD2. V was clipped by 5 bases and J by 4 bases; unmatched bases: 10. Germline V gene sequence: CDR1 MDHEN, CDR2 SYDVKM. CDR3 length: 16 amino acids. This chain's CDR3 is CASSPGTSIPSDTQYF. The CDR3 nucleotides are TGTGCCAGCAGTCCCGGGACTAGCATTCCTTCAGATACGCAGTATTTT. Complete variable domain (other parts from reference TRBV28 and TRBJ2-3): DVKVTQSSRYLVKRTGEKVFLECVQDMDHENMFWYRQDPGLGLRLIYFSYDVKMKEKGDIPEGYSVSREKKERFSLILESASTNQTSMYLCASSPGTSIPSDTQYFGPGTRLTVL.

This clone has just one count. The chain is built from TRBV28 and TRBJ2-1; a weak D match, TRBD2 (6 bases). This CDR3 is built from 15 residues. CDR1 MDHEN and CDR2 SYDVKM come from the germline V gene. V gave up 7 bases and J gave up 0 bases, with 13 bases separating them. The CDR3 spells CASTHGGFSYNEQFF. The DNA for the CDR3 is TGTGCCAGCACACACGGGGGATTCTCCTACAATGAGCAGTTCTTC.

V is TRBV15 and J is TRBJ1-1; no reliable D call. V shed 0 bases and J shed 8 bases, with 16 bases lying between them. The CDR3 spans 15 residues. Germline V gives CDR1 LNHNV, CDR2 YYDKDF (reference sequence). CDR3 bases: TGTGCCACCAGCAGAGATCGAGGCTCCCGGTTGGAAGCTTTCTTT. Translating it yields CATSRDRGSRLEAFF.

The chain has TRBV6-5 and TRBJ2-7, with D unclear. This CDR3 has 15 residues. Germline assignment: CDR1 MNHEY and CDR2 SVGAGI. The V and J ends lost 2 bases and 0 bases respectively, with 11 bases between them. The CDR3 reads CASSYGLTGSYEQYF. The CDR3, as DNA: TGTGCCAGCAGTTACGGCCTCACGGGCTCCTACGAGCAGTACTTC.

The chain carries TRBV9 and TRBJ1-1, with D uncertain. The CDR3 length is 12 residues. Germline CDR1 and CDR2: SGDLS and YYNGEE. Between the trimmed V and J ends, which lost 3 bases and 9 bases, there was a span of 12 bases. The CDR3 is CASSASTPKAFF. CDR3 coding DNA: TGTGCCAGCAGCGCATCGACACCTAAAGCTTTCTTT.

The V gene is TRBV5-5, the J gene TRBJ1-2; 7 nucleotides line up with TRBD1. The CDR3 length is 15 residues. J gave up 8 bases and V 1 base, and 11 bases lay outside the gene matches. Germline CDR1 and CDR2: SGHKS and YYEKEE (reference sequence). As DNA, the CDR3 is TGTGCCAGCAGCTTGATAGGGAGACAGGGAGGAGGCTACACCTTC. It specifies CASSLIGRQGGGYTF.

The rearrangement joins TRBV7-4 to TRBJ2-6; no clear D. With 5 bases removed from V and 5 bases from J, the gap between germline ends came to 22 bases. The CDR3 has 18 amino acids. The germline V gene has CDR1 SGHVT and CDR2 SQSDAQ. CDR3: CASSQAHSSQSRANVLTF. The CDR3, as DNA: TGTGCCAGCAGCCAGGCGCACAGCTCACAAAGTCGGGCCAACGTCCTGACTTTC.

The J gene is TRBJ1-2, the V gene TRBV29-1, with D unresolved. V was cut by 7 bases and J by 4 bases, with 16 bases left in between. The length of the CDR3 is 13 residues. Germline CDR1 reads SQVTM; CDR2 reads ANQGSEA. CDR3 amino acids: CSADQGGSYGYTF. CDR3 in DNA: TGCAGCGCGGACCAAGGAGGGAGCTATGGCTACACCTTC.

This chain uses TRBV7-9 with TRBJ1-1, with a weak D call TRBD1 (5 bases). Germline V gives CDR1 SEHNR, CDR2 FQNEAQ (reference sequence). With 1 base removed from V and 5 bases from J, the gap between germline ends came to 11 bases. CDR3 length: 14 amino acids. The CDR3 loop reads CASSLESGRTEAFF. In DNA form, the CDR3 reads TGTGCCAGCAGCTTAGAATCGGGGCGGACTGAAGCTTTCTTT.

This clone was counted between two and nine times. This chain uses TRBV18 with TRBJ1-5; D ambiguous. Trimming shortened V by 0 bases and J by 13 bases, and 13 bases separated the two germline ends. The CDR3 loop spans 13 amino acids. The germline CDR1 and CDR2 sequences are KGHSH and LQKENI. CDR3 nucleotides: TGTGCCAGCTCACCACCGATAAAGGCGGGTCAGCATTTT. This translates into CASSPPIKAGQHF.

V gene TRBV5-1 combines with J gene TRBJ1-2; a weak D match, TRBD1 (6 bases). The V gene lost 4 bases and the J gene lost 5 bases, with 15 bases spanning the gap. The germline CDR1 and CDR2 sequences are SGHRS and YFSETQ. This CDR3 contains 14 residues. The CDR3 DNA reads as TGCGCCAGCAGCGGGGGCCCAAGGGAGTATGGCTACACCTTC. This codes for CASSGGPREYGYTF.

The chain employs TRBV4-1 and TRBJ1-5, with D hard to call. Germline V gene sequence: CDR1 MGHRA, CDR2 YSYEKL. The CDR3 loop spans 14 amino acids. V lost 0 bases to trimming and J lost 2 bases, with 5 bases between them. CDR3 nucleotides: TGCGCCAGCAGCCAAGATGGGGGCAATCAGCCCCAGCATTTT. This gives the protein CASSQDGGNQPQHF.

V gene TRBV19 combines with J gene TRBJ1-1; 10 bases align to TRBD1. Germline CDR1 and CDR2: LNHDA and SQIVND (reference sequence). Trimming at V came to 7 bases and at J to 1 base, leaving 6 bases not matched to a gene. The CDR3 has 15 residues. The CDR3, as DNA: TGTGCCAGTAATCCTCGGGACAGGGGGAACACTGAAGCTTTCTTT. It encodes CASNPRDRGNTEAFF.

The table lists this clone with a count of one. The J gene is TRBJ1-1, the V gene TRBV27; D might be TRBD1 (6 bases). Germline V lookup: CDR1 MNHEY, CDR2 SMNVEV (reference sequence). The V end was cut by 2 bases, the J end by 6 bases, with 10 bases between. The CDR3 runs to 13 residues. Written as DNA, the CDR3 is TGTGCCAGCAGTTTAAGTGGGGGCGCTGAAGCTTTCTTT. Translation gives CASSLSGGAEAFF.

This clone was seen more than once but under ten times. In DNA form, the CDR3 reads TGCGCCAGCAGCCAAGGCGGTTACACCGGGGAGCTGTTTTTT. Protein product: CASSQGGYTGELFF. The J gene is TRBJ2-2, the V gene TRBV5-1; no firm D call. The CDR3 spans 14 residues. Trimming removed 4 bases from V and 3 bases from J, with 10 bases in between. CDR1 SGHRS and CDR2 YFSETQ come from the germline V gene. The full variable domain, in which reference TRBV5-1 and TRBJ2-2 provide the parts outside the CDR3, is KAGVTQTPRYLIKTRGQQVTLSCSPISGHRSVSWYQQTPGQGLQFLFEYFSETQRNKGNFPGRFSGRQFSNSRSEMNVSTLELGDSALYLCASSQGGYTGELFFGEGSRLTVL.